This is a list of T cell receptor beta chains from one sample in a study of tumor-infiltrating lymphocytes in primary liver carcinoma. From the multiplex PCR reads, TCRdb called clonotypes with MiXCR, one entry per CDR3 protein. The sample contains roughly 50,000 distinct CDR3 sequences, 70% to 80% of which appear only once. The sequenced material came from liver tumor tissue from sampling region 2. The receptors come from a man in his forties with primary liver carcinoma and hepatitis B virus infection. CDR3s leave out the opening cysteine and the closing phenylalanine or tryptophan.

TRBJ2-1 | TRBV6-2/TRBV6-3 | ASSLENYNEQF
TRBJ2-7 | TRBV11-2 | ARGSTGGRGYEQY
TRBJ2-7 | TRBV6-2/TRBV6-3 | ASSYRGPYEQR
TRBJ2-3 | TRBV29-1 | SVELRDRGVADTRY
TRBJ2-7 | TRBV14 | ASSQDPLRGHEQY
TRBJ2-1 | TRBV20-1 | SARDLAGVSNEQF
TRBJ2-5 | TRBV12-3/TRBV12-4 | TGSQTGGQTQY
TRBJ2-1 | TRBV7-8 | ASRPSGSPLGEQF
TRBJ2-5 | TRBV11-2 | ASSFRGGQETQY
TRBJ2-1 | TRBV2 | ASSAAGLAVEQF
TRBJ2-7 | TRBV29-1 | SVGAPGMVYEQY
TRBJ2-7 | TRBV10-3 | AIRSLGQGGSSYEQY
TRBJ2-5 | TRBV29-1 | SVRDYQETQY
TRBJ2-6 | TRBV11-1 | ASSPWGSGVNSGANVLT
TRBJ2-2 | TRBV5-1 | ASSFRLVGNTGELF
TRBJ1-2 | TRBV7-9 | VSSTGTADGYT
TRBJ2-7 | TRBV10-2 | ASGEGAASGTNQY
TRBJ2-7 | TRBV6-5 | ASSKNRGQASYGQY
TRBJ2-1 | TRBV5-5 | SSSLTNGDNEQF
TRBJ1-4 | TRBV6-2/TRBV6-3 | ANSGTGWREKLF
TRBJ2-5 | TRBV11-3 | ASNPGAAYGTQY
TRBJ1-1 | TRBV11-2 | ASSRNRDTEAF
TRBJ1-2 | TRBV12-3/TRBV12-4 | ASSLWDRPFYGYT
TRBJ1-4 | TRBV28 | ASSLRGEKLF
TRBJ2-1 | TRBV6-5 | ASSYGQGPYNEQF
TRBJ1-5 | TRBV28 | ASNTSGQIQPQH
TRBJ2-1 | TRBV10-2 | VSSESGVGQGEQF
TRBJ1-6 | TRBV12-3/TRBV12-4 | TSGSTTRRNSPLH
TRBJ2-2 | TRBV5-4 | ASSPPTGKVTGELV